This T cell receptor (beta chain) was identified in a study of blood T cell repertoires in COVID-19. Study background: Spain, Italy and the United States supplied samples that represented acute and convalescent COVID-19.

The CDR3 covers 13 residues. V lost 5 bases and J 4 bases, leaving 9 bases between the germline ends. From germline, CDR1 is SNHLY and CDR2 FYNNEI. Recruitment covered roughly 22 US areas and drew participants whose ages spanned roughly 18 to 100 years. Donors in Cohort 3 who had recovered were those with two negative PCRs, healthcare professional clearance, or resolution of their symptoms. In the study's own analysis: Reference gene primer amplification gave estimated nucleated cell counts. Clones were sequenced by immunoSEQ multiplex PCR, and TCRdb holds only the in-frame ones, with some missing. V, J and clone size are taken as reported in that table, and D and trimming were inferred from the DNA itself. Seen here are 200,000 to 250,000 clones, about four fifths observed once, and the top ten hold roughly 6.2%.

The receptor comes from a woman between 35 and 50 years old who had recovered from COVID-19. Sequenced sample: PBMCs or T cells enriched from blood (not recorded which). This chain uses TRBV2 with TRBJ1-5; D possibly corresponds to TRBD1 (5 bases). CDR3 region: CASSRGRNQPQHF. The CDR3 DNA sequence: TGTGCCAGCAGTAGGGGTCGGAATCAGCCCCAGCATTTT.